This TCR beta chain emerged from a study of control samples from healthy donors and cancer patients. Libraries were prepared by immunoSEQ multiplex PCR; TCRdb keeps only in-frame clonotypes and omits some of them. In the table there are 130,000 or so clones, 85% to 90% of which are singletons. CDR3 size: 16 residues. V lost 6 bases, J lost 4 bases, and 21 bases lay in between. CDR1 LNHDA and CDR2 SQIVND come from the germline V gene (reference sequence). The chain uses TRBV19 and TRBJ1-2, with D perhaps matching TRBD1 (6 bases). Sequenced input: PBMCs. The sequence was collected from a man between 50 and 59 years old with head and neck cancer. The CDR3 DNA is TGTGCCAGTAGGGAACAGGGAGTCAGTTCTGGCTATGGCTACACCTTC. Amino acid sequence: CASREQGVSSGYGYTF.